These 16 T cell receptor beta chains were sequenced from one sample in a study of blood T cell repertoires in COVID-19. Clones were read by immunoSEQ multiplex PCR, and TCRdb kept only the in-frame ones, dropping some. The repertoire holds 80,000 to 95,000 clones, with 81% as singletons. The specimen sequenced was peripheral blood. All receptors come from a man older than 75 with active or convalescent COVID-19.

This clone appeared once. This rearrangement joins TRBV5-1 to TRBJ2-7; 7 nucleotides line up with TRBD2. The CDR3 extends over 18 amino acids. J was trimmed by 4 bases and V by 5 bases; bases with no gene match: 21. From germline, CDR1 is SGHRS and CDR2 YFSETQ. CDR3 protein: CASSPSGTLLSGAYEQYF. The DNA for the CDR3 is TGCGCCAGCAGTCCAAGCGGGACTTTATTAAGTGGGGCATACGAGCAGTACTTC.

The chain carries TRBV28 and TRBJ1-5, with D perhaps TRBD1 (6 bases). Germline V gives CDR1 MDHEN, CDR2 SYDVKM. The length of the CDR3 is 15 residues. With 6 bases removed from V and 1 base from J, the gap between germline ends came to 13 bases. The CDR3 sequence is CASRPHDRSNQPQHF. CDR3 coding DNA: TGTGCCAGCAGGCCCCACGACAGGAGCAATCAGCCCCAGCATTTT.

This rearrangement joins TRBV29-1 to TRBJ2-7, with a weak D call TRBD1 (6 bases). The CDR3 has 12 amino acids. Trimming left V 1 base short and J 5 bases short, with 9 bases between. The germline V gene encodes CDR1 SQVTM and CDR2 ANQGSEA. CDR3 residues: CSVEGTANEQYF. In DNA, the CDR3 is TGCAGCGTTGAAGGGACAGCAAACGAGCAGTACTTC.

The rearrangement uses TRBV18 and TRBJ2-3; 8 bases map to TRBD2. CDR1 KGHSH and CDR2 LQKENI come from the germline V gene. The CDR3 has 17 residues. V lost 6 bases, J lost 2 bases, and 13 bases stayed unmatched. The CDR3 DNA sequence: TGTGCCAGCTCTCCCGGGGTAGCGGGGACCCTCACAGATACGCAGTATTTT. It encodes CASSPGVAGTLTDTQYF.

The chain combines TRBV11-2 with TRBJ2-5; 8 bases agree with TRBD2. The trim removed 1 base at V and 11 bases at J, leaving 6 bases unmatched. From germline, CDR1 is SGHAT and CDR2 FQNNGV. The CDR3 covers 13 residues. CDR3 coding DNA: TGTGCCAGCAGCTTAGCCCGGGGGGGGGAACAGTACTTC. This encodes CASSLARGGEQYF.

V usage is TRBV7-2 and J usage is TRBJ1-2; TRBD1 matches 10 bases. Germline-derived CDR1 and CDR2 are SGHTA and FQGNSA. The J segment lost 6 bases and the V segment lost 6 bases, leaving 4 bases of the junction unmatched. The CDR3 totals 13 residues. CDR3 DNA sequence: TGTGCCAGCAGGCCCGGGACAGGGGATGGCTACACCTTC. Protein: CASRPGTGDGYTF.

V usage is TRBV19 and J usage is TRBJ2-7; TRBD1 agrees at 8 bases. Germline-derived CDR1 and CDR2 are LNHDA and SQIVND (reference sequence). Trimming took 4 bases from V and 2 from J; bases not matched to a gene: 4. The CDR3 runs 14 residues. For the CDR3, the DNA is TGTGCCAGTAGTAGTCAGGGGGCAACCTACGAGCAGTACTTC. Its protein product is CASSSQGATYEQYF. Full variable domain (remainder filled in from reference TRBV19 and TRBJ2-7): DGGITQSPKYLFRKEGQNVTLSCEQNLNHDAMYWYRQDPGQGLRLIYYSQIVNDFQKGDIAEGYSVSREKKESFPLTVTSAQKNPTAFYLCASSSQGATYEQYFGPGTRLTVT.

V gene TRBV10-2 combines with J gene TRBJ2-5; the D is unclear. Germline V gives CDR1 WSHSY, CDR2 SAAADI. V was shortened by 6 bases and J by 2 bases, with 7 bases between the two germline ends. This CDR3 contains 12 residues. Here the CDR3 reads CASRRSQETQYF. CDR3 DNA: TGCGCCAGCAGGAGGAGTCAAGAGACCCAGTACTTC.

V and J are TRBV3-1 (or the pseudogene TRBV3-2) and TRBJ1-2; 7 bases map to TRBD1. V lost 5 bases to trimming and J lost 0 bases; unmatched junction nucleotides: 9. There are 16 residues in the CDR3. Germline loops: CDR1 LGHDT, CDR2 YNNKEL (reference sequence). CDR3 nucleotide sequence: TGTGCCAGCAGCTTCCGACAGGGAGTCACTAACTATGGCTACACCTTC. This gives the protein CASSFRQGVTNYGYTF.

This clone was counted a single time. The chain carries TRBV7-2 and TRBJ2-5; 12 bases agree with TRBD2. This CDR3 contains 18 residues. Germline-derived CDR1 and CDR2 are SGHTA and FQGNSA. Trimming cost V 3 bases and J 1 base; bases outside gene matches: 9. The CDR3 sequence: CASSLTSGGLSPQETQYF. CDR3 DNA: TGTGCCAGCAGCTTGACTAGCGGGGGACTTTCGCCCCAAGAGACCCAGTACTTC.

J is TRBJ2-2 and V is TRBV11-2, with D maybe TRBD1 (7 bases). Trimming stripped 5 bases from V and 2 bases from J, with 15 bases between. Germline CDR1 and CDR2: SGHAT and FQNNGV. This CDR3 region has 16 residues. CDR3 in amino acids: CASSLRGTDNTGELFF. The CDR3, as DNA: TGTGCCAGCAGCCTTCGGGGGACAGATAACACCGGGGAGCTGTTTTTT.

The chain couples TRBV11-2 to TRBJ1-1, with D maybe TRBD1 (5 bases). The V and J ends lost 3 bases and 2 bases respectively, with 16 bases between them. The CDR3 sequence is 16 residues long. Looked up from germline, CDR1 is SGHAT and CDR2 is FQNNGV. CDR3 sequence: CASSLSSPGGNTEAFF. CDR3 coding DNA: TGTGCCAGCAGCTTGAGCAGCCCCGGGGGTAACACTGAAGCTTTCTTT.

The chain uses TRBV5-1 and TRBJ2-7; 10 nucleotides match TRBD1. With 4 bases clipped from V and 2 bases from J, the junction kept 6 bases outside the gene matches. The germline V gene encodes CDR1 SGHRS and CDR2 YFSETQ. The CDR3 totals 15 residues. CDR3 loop: CASSPPGQGTYEQYF. CDR3 in DNA: TGCGCCAGCAGCCCCCCGGGACAGGGGACCTACGAGCAGTACTTC. Drawing the rest from reference TRBV5-1 and TRBJ2-7, the complete variable domain is KAGVTQTPRYLIKTRGQQVTLSCSPISGHRSVSWYQQTPGQGLQFLFEYFSETQRNKGNFPGRFSGRQFSNSRSEMNVSTLELGDSALYLCASSPPGQGTYEQYFGPGTRLTVT.

The genes are TRBV7-9 and TRBJ1-1; 10 nucleotides agree with TRBD1. The germline gives CDR1 SEHNR, CDR2 FQNEAQ (reference sequence). V gave up 5 bases and J gave up 4 bases; unmatched junction bases: 10. This CDR3 contains 16 residues. In DNA, the CDR3 is TGTGCCAGCAGCGCCCGGGACAGGGGTCGGGGCACTGAAGCTTTCTTT. Amino acids: CASSARDRGRGTEAFF.

In nucleotides, the CDR3 is TGTGCCAGCAGTCCAGGGCAAGAGACCCAGTACTTC. Translated: CASSPGQETQYF. The chain has TRBV6-5 and TRBJ2-5; TRBD1 might be the D (5 bases). Trimming removed 5 bases at V and 2 bases at J, with 6 bases between. The CDR3 length is 12 residues. Germline-derived CDR1 and CDR2 are MNHEY and SVGAGI.

This clone was counted a few times. J is TRBJ2-6 and V is TRBV4-3; possible D gene TRBD1, 7 bases. The CDR3 loop spans 18 amino acids. Trimming cost V 1 base and J 4 bases, with 17 bases left between them. CDR1 and CDR2 from the germline V gene are LGHNA and YSLEER. This chain's CDR3 is CASSQGGSRGAGANVLTF. CDR3 DNA: TGCGCCAGCAGCCAAGGCGGGTCCAGGGGGGCCGGGGCCAACGTCCTGACTTTC.